The 9 T cell receptor beta chains listed next were all sequenced from one sample in a study of blood T cell repertoires in COVID-19. Profiling relied on immunoSEQ multiplex PCR, and the TCRdb table lists in-frame clones only, not all of them. The sample contains about 150,000 clones, 82% of which appear only once. Sequences were obtained from peripheral blood. Source of these receptors: a human donor with acute or convalescent COVID-19. The donor label of this sample is uncertain.

The chain links TRBV30 to TRBJ1-6; 7 bases map to TRBD1. V lost 7 bases and J lost 5; bases outside the gene matches: 5. Germline lookup yields CDR1 GTSNPN and CDR2 SVGIG (reference sequence). The CDR3 sequence is 13 residues long. CDR3 residues: CASHRGNNSPLHF. DNA for the CDR3: TGTGCCTCCCACAGGGGAAATAATTCACCCCTCCACTTT.

The chain is built from TRBV4-1 and TRBJ1-3, with 9 nucleotides matching TRBD1. Trimming at V came to 4 bases and at J to 5 bases, leaving 6 bases not matched to a gene. In germline, CDR1 is MGHRA, CDR2 YSYEKL. The CDR3 has 15 residues. CDR3 in DNA: TGCGCCAGCAGCCCCCCGGACAGGGGTAGAAACACCATATATTTT. Its protein is CASSPPDRGRNTIYF.

The chain links TRBV10-3 to TRBJ2-3, with TRBD2 matching over 14 bases. V was clipped by 0 bases and J by 8 bases; unmatched bases: 13. The CDR3 consists of 19 residues. Germline lookup yields CDR1 ENHRY and CDR2 SYGVKD. CDR3 amino acids: CAISESVGTSGGELGTQYF. The CDR3 DNA is TGTGCCATCAGTGAGTCCGTTGGGACTAGCGGGGGCGAACTTGGTACGCAGTATTTT.

The chain uses TRBV10-3 and TRBJ2-5; 8 bases match TRBD1. This CDR3 contains 17 residues. Germline loops: CDR1 ENHRY, CDR2 SYGVKD. V dropped 8 bases and J dropped 2; count of bases not matched to a gene: 16. CDR3 region: CAIGVGRRQGKQETQYF. The CDR3 DNA reads as TGTGCCATCGGGGTGGGAAGACGACAGGGGAAACAAGAGACCCAGTACTTC.

This clone was seen just once. The chain has TRBV2 and TRBJ1-5; 10 positions match TRBD1. Germline trimming cut 7 bases from V and 4 bases from J; bases unmatched to any gene: 4. Germline-derived CDR1 and CDR2 are SNHLY and FYNNEI. The CDR3 is 14 residues long. The CDR3 DNA reads TGTGCCAGCACCTTGGACAGGGGGAATCAGCCCCAGCATTTT. Protein sequence: CASTLDRGNQPQHF. The full variable domain, with the rest looked up from reference TRBV2 and TRBJ1-5, is EPEVTQTPSHQVTQMGQEVILRCVPISNHLYFYWYRQILGQKVEFLVSFYNNEISEKSEIFDDQFSVERPDGSNFTLKIRSTKLEDSAMYFCASTLDRGNQPQHFGDGTRLSIL.

The chain carries TRBV7-9 and TRBJ2-2, with 14 bases lining up with TRBD2. CDR1 is SEHNR and CDR2 is FQNEAQ in the germline V gene (reference sequence). V was pared by 5 bases and J by 2 bases, with 7 bases of the junction left unmatched. There are 18 residues in the CDR3. The CDR3 is CASSRRTSGGINTGELFF. The DNA for the CDR3 is TGTGCCAGCAGCCGCAGGACTAGCGGGGGGATTAACACCGGGGAGCTGTTTTTT.

CDR3 sequence: CASSPRSMRDQPQHF. In DNA form, the CDR3 reads TGTGCCAGCAGTCCCAGGTCGATGAGGGATCAGCCCCAGCATTTT. The chain uses TRBV7-2 and TRBJ1-5; no firm D call. Germline CDR1 is SGHTA and CDR2 is FQGNSA. Between the trimmed V and J ends, which lost 6 bases and 5 bases, there was a span of 17 bases. The CDR3 covers 15 residues.

This chain connects TRBV6-1 to TRBJ2-5; D perhaps matches TRBD1 (6 bases). CDR1 and CDR2 from the germline V gene are MNHNS and SASEGT. Between the trimmed V and J ends, which lost 3 bases and 4 bases, there was a span of 18 bases. This CDR3 spans 16 amino acids. CDR3 region: CASSEGLGQGRETQYF. For the CDR3, the DNA is TGTGCCAGCAGTGAGGGTTTGGGGCAGGGGAGAGAGACCCAGTACTTC.

V gene TRBV5-4 combines with J gene TRBJ2-5; D remains ambiguous. The length of the CDR3 is 13 residues. CDR1 and CDR2 (germline): SGHNT, YYREEE (reference sequence). V lost 4 bases to trimming and J lost 0 bases, with 7 bases between them. The CDR3 here is CASSSPDQETQYF. The CDR3 DNA reads as TGTGCCAGCAGCAGTCCGGACCAAGAGACCCAGTACTTC.